Below are 29 T cell receptor beta chains sequenced from a single sample in a study of shared clonotypes between healthy human individuals (TCRdb year 2020). To prepare the library, the immunoSEQ multiplex PCR assay was applied. TCRdb took this table from immuneACCESS and kept in-frame rearrangements with V and J called. Such tables lack part of the clones; where checked against another copy, unresolved V genes explain under half of the gap, and the rest is unexplained. This sample holds about 710,000 clones; approximately 73% were observed only once. Together, the top ten hold about 1.8% of the sample. Sample: memory CD4+ T cells sorted from blood. The sample's cell subset or site label, in plain terms: CD45RA-negative fraction. The receptors originated from a woman in her 30s in good health.

The chain combines TRBV4-1 with TRBJ2-6; 8 nucleotides align to TRBD2. CDR1 is MGHRA and CDR2 is YSYEKL in the germline V gene. J gave up 0 bases and V 4 bases, and 8 bases lay outside the gene matches. This CDR3 is built from 18 residues. CDR3 nucleotide sequence: TGCGCCAGCAGCCCCACGGGCGGGAGGCCCTCTGGGGCCAACGTCCTGACTTTC. This encodes CASSPTGGRPSGANVLTF.

The chain has TRBV2 and TRBJ2-1; D assignment may be TRBD1 or TRBD2 (5 bases each). Germline V CDR1 and CDR2: SNHLY, FYNNEI. V lost 10 bases and J lost 5, with 15 bases in between. The CDR3 runs 13 residues. Written as DNA, the CDR3 is TGTGCCACCCTCCGGGACCGCAACAATGAGCAGTTCTTC. Protein: CATLRDRNNEQFF. Supplemented by reference TRBV2 and TRBJ2-1, the full variable domain reads EPEVTQTPSHQVTQMGQEVILRCVPISNHLYFYWYRQILGQKVEFLVSFYNNEISEKSEIFDDQFSVERPDGSNFTLKIRSTKLEDSAMYFCATLRDRNNEQFFGPGTRLTVL.

The V call is TRBV25-1, the J call TRBJ2-7; tentative D call: TRBD1 (6 bases). From germline, CDR1 is MGHDK and CDR2 SYGVNS. The CDR3 totals 15 residues. The V gene lost 4 bases and the J gene lost 0 bases, with 13 bases spanning the gap. The CDR3 DNA sequence: TGTGCCAGCAGTGCCGACAGGCCTCGCTCCTACGAGCAGTACTTC. This encodes CASSADRPRSYEQYF.

This clone was detected only a few times. The CDR3 region has the DNA TGTGCCAGTAGGGGAGGGACACATTATATCGGGGAGCAGTTCTTC. Translation gives CASRGGTHYIGEQFF. This sequence joins TRBV19 and TRBJ2-1; D is possibly TRBD2 (7 bases). V was trimmed by 6 bases and J by 10 bases, leaving 22 bases between them. The CDR3 has 15 amino acids. Germline V gives CDR1 LNHDA, CDR2 SQIVND (reference sequence).

The gene calls are TRBV4-1 and TRBJ1-4, with 8 bases that match TRBD1. Germline V gene data show CDR1 as MGHRA and CDR2 as YSYEKL. V lost 3 bases and J lost 3; bases outside the gene matches: 6. The CDR3 runs 16 residues. In DNA, the CDR3 is TGCGCCAGCAGCCAGCTAGGACAGGGCCCTAATGAAAAACTGTTTTTT. Translated: CASSQLGQGPNEKLFF.

This clone showed up just once. This sequence joins TRBV11-2 and TRBJ2-5; 10 bases match TRBD2. This CDR3 has 16 amino acids. V lost 1 base and J lost 2; bases outside the gene matches: 4. Germline CDR1 SGHAT, CDR2 FQNNGV. CDR3 in DNA: TGTGCCAGCAGCTTAGTAGCGGGAGGACAGCAAGAGACCCAGTACTTC. Amino acids: CASSLVAGGQQETQYF.

This clone occurred a few times. The same CDR3 arises from other DNA sequences in this sample as well. This rearrangement joins TRBV18 to TRBJ1-3; maybe TRBD1 (5 bases). The CDR3 has 16 residues. The germline V gene encodes CDR1 KGHSH and CDR2 LQKENI. V was trimmed by 3 bases and J by 0 bases, leaving 12 bases between them. CDR3 sequence reads: CASSPPGRNSGNTIYF. CDR3 nucleotides: TGTGCCAGCTCACCCCCGGGACGTAACTCTGGAAACACCATATATTTT.

V usage is TRBV30 and J usage is TRBJ2-4; a weak D match, TRBD2 (5 bases). V dropped 2 bases and J dropped 5 bases, with 13 bases sitting between them. CDR1 is GTSNPN, CDR2 SVGIG, per germline (reference sequence). CDR3 length equals 14 residues. The CDR3 bases are TGTGCCTGGAGTCAAGGACTGTACGAAAACATTCAGTACTTC. Encoded protein: CAWSQGLYENIQYF.

V usage is TRBV2 and J usage is TRBJ2-6, with 8 bases matching TRBD1. J was trimmed by 1 base and V by 2 bases; bases with no gene match: 4. The CDR3 has 17 amino acids. Germline lookup yields CDR1 SNHLY and CDR2 FYNNEI. The CDR3 loop reads CASSERQGFSGANVLTF. CDR3 nucleotide sequence: TGTGCCAGCAGTGAAAGACAGGGGTTTTCTGGGGCCAACGTCCTGACTTTC.

The chain has TRBV5-1 and TRBJ1-3, with TRBD1 matching 7 bases. Germline V lookup: CDR1 SGHRS, CDR2 YFSETQ. The CDR3 has 15 residues. After removal of 1 base from V and 8 bases from J, the junction contained 9 bases not matched to a gene. The CDR3 here is CASSLHPGTEDTIYF. The CDR3 DNA sequence: TGCGCCAGCAGCTTGCACCCCGGGACAGAGGACACCATATATTTT.

The genes are TRBV4-2 and TRBJ2-1; D gene ambiguous. The CDR3 consists of 16 residues. Trimming took off 4 bases at V and 2 bases at J, with 15 bases between the two ends. Germline CDR1 and CDR2: LGHNA and YNFKEQ. The CDR3 region has the DNA TGTGCCAGCAGCCCCGACCCGACGGCAGCCTACAATGAGCAGTTCTTC. Amino acid sequence: CASSPDPTAAYNEQFF.

The V and J genes are TRBV11-1 and TRBJ2-5; D uncertain. Germline-derived CDR1 and CDR2 are SGHAT and FQDESV (reference sequence). The CDR3 is 14 amino acids. Trimming removed 5 bases at V and 4 bases at J, with 14 bases between. CDR3 sequence: CASSPAPSGETQYF. The CDR3 DNA follows: TGTGCCAGCAGCCCAGCCCCCTCAGGAGAGACCCAGTACTTC.

The rearrangement links TRBV14 to TRBJ1-1, with D perhaps TRBD1 (5 bases). The germline V and J ends were trimmed by 2 bases and 2 bases, with 24 bases remaining between them. From germline, CDR1 is SGHDN and CDR2 FVKESK. There are 19 residues in the CDR3. For the CDR3, the DNA is TGTGCCAGCAGCCAAAAGGACAATCGACAGTCCCTACCAAACACTGAAGCTTTCTTT. It specifies CASSQKDNRQSLPNTEAFF.

The V gene is TRBV10-2, the J gene TRBJ1-1; TRBD1 aligns across 12 bases. With V trimmed by 7 bases and J by 7 bases, 7 bases remained unmatched. The CDR3 runs to 14 residues. Germline loops: CDR1 WSHSY, CDR2 SAAADI. The CDR3 reads CASMAGTGGGEAFF. CDR3 nucleotides: TGCGCCAGCATGGCCGGGACAGGGGGCGGTGAAGCTTTCTTT.

This chain links TRBV6-5 with TRBJ1-5, with 8 nucleotides matching TRBD1. The CDR3 contains 15 residues. J lost 7 bases, V lost 6 bases, and 11 bases had no gene match. Germline loops: CDR1 MNHEY, CDR2 SVGAGI. CDR3 bases: TGTGCCAGCAGACCAGACAGGGGAAGGGCACAGCCCCAGCATTTT. Its protein product is CASRPDRGRAQPQHF.

V gene TRBV28 combines with J gene TRBJ1-2, with 9 bases that match TRBD1. The CDR3 totals 16 residues. From germline, CDR1 is MDHEN and CDR2 SYDVKM. V dropped 6 bases and J dropped 7; count of bases not matched to a gene: 15. CDR3 loop: CASSESKQGALGGYTF. The CDR3 nucleotides are TGTGCCAGCAGCGAAAGCAAACAGGGGGCACTGGGTGGCTACACCTTC.

The chain links TRBV30 to TRBJ2-3, with 13 bases that match TRBD2. Germline CDR1 reads GTSNPN; CDR2 reads SVGIG (reference sequence). The ends lost 5 bases at V and 2 bases at J; junction bases unmatched: 16. The CDR3 extends over 19 amino acids. CDR3: CAWGGRGLAGVLLTDTQYF. In DNA form, the CDR3 reads TGTGCCTGGGGAGGTCGTGGACTAGCGGGAGTTTTGCTCACAGATACGCAGTATTTT.

The rearrangement uses TRBV30 and TRBJ2-7; 9 positions match TRBD1. Germline loops: CDR1 GTSNPN, CDR2 SVGIG (reference sequence). J lost 4 bases, V lost 1 base, and 8 bases had no gene match. The CDR3 totals 15 residues. CDR3 DNA: TGTGCCTGGAGTGAGGTAGGGACAGGGCGGTACGAGCAGTACTTC. Translation: CAWSEVGTGRYEQYF.

The chain joins TRBV7-9 to TRBJ1-4; D unresolved. CDR3 size: 13 residues. In germline, CDR1 is SEHNR, CDR2 FQNEAQ (reference sequence). The ends were cut back, 3 bases at V and 7 bases at J, with 9 bases in the middle. The CDR3 loop is CASSFLAAEKLFF. The DNA for the CDR3 is TGTGCCAGCAGCTTTTTAGCAGCTGAAAAACTGTTTTTT.

The J gene is TRBJ2-2, the V gene TRBV2; 7 positions agree with TRBD1. The CDR3 loop spans 15 amino acids. The V and J ends lost 2 bases and 5 bases, in that order; junction bases with no gene match: 5. CDR1 and CDR2 (germline): SNHLY, FYNNEI. The CDR3 loop is CASSEIYRGTGELFF. CDR3 coding DNA: TGTGCCAGCAGTGAAATTTACAGGGGTACCGGGGAGCTGTTTTTT.

V and J are TRBV7-2 and TRBJ1-4; no clear D. Looked up from germline, CDR1 is SGHTA and CDR2 is FQGNSA. The CDR3 covers 13 residues. V shed 3 bases and J shed 11 bases, with 13 bases lying between them. The CDR3 spells CASSLVRSGKLFF. Written as DNA, the CDR3 is TGTGCCAGCAGCTTGGTGCGCTCGGGGAAACTGTTTTTT.

The genes are TRBV28 and TRBJ2-7; TRBD2 might be the D (5 bases). The CDR3 consists of 11 residues. Trimming cost V 6 bases and J 2 bases, with 5 bases left between them. The V gene's germline CDR1 is MDHEN and CDR2 SYDVKM. CDR3 DNA sequence: TGTGCCAGCAGACTAGCCTACGAGCAGTACTTC. Its protein is CASRLAYEQYF.

This clone has more than one count but fewer than ten. CDR3 protein: CASSPLGGPYENEQFF. The CDR3 nucleotides read TGTGCCAGCAGCCCCCTGGGGGGGCCCTACGAGAATGAGCAGTTCTTC. The chain joins TRBV7-9 to TRBJ2-1; a weak D match, TRBD2 (7 bases). Germline V gives CDR1 SEHNR, CDR2 FQNEAQ (reference sequence). Trimming removed 5 bases from V and 7 bases from J, with 21 bases in between. CDR3 length equals 16 residues.

Turning to this clone: A read error is the likely source, as a far larger clone sits one nucleotide away. V usage is TRBV6-1 and J usage is TRBJ2-2; D might be TRBD1 or TRBD2, each matching 6 bases. CDR3 length: 16 amino acids. V was pared by 4 bases and J by 5 bases, with 17 bases between. From germline, CDR1 is MNHNS and CDR2 SASEGT. In DNA form, the CDR3 reads TGTGCCAGCAGTGGGGGGGCGACTGGCGGGACCGGGGAGCTGTTTTTT. Translation: CASSGGATGGTGELFF.

This chain links TRBV6-1 with TRBJ2-1; 7 bases are shared with TRBD1. With V trimmed by 6 bases and J by 6 bases, 11 bases remained unmatched. This CDR3 has 15 residues. Germline V gene sequence: CDR1 MNHNS, CDR2 SASEGT. The CDR3 spells CASRIGQARGNEQFF. In DNA, the CDR3 is TGTGCCAGCAGAATAGGACAGGCTCGAGGCAATGAGCAGTTCTTC.

The chain joins TRBV6-6 to TRBJ2-6; D is unclear. Trimming removed 6 bases at V and 0 bases at J, with 9 bases between. The CDR3 is made up of 15 amino acids. Looked up from germline, CDR1 is MNHNY and CDR2 is SVGAGI (reference sequence). As DNA, the CDR3 is TGTGCCAGCAGGGCAGGAGACTCTGGGGCCAACGTCCTGACTTTC. Amino acids: CASRAGDSGANVLTF.

V and J are TRBV28 and TRBJ2-3; 11 positions agree with TRBD1. Trimming cost V 6 bases and J 6 bases; bases outside gene matches: 8. The germline gives CDR1 MDHEN, CDR2 SYDVKM. There are 15 residues in the CDR3. CDR3: CASSRRTGGRDTQYF. CDR3 coding DNA: TGTGCCAGCAGCCGTAGGACAGGGGGCAGGGATACGCAGTATTTT.

There are a few counts of this clone. The rearrangement joins TRBV4-1 to TRBJ2-6; no firm D call. This CDR3 contains 17 residues. The ends were cut back, 0 bases at V and 0 bases at J, with 9 bases in the middle. In germline, CDR1 is MGHRA, CDR2 YSYEKL. CDR3 amino acids: CASSQDLQSSGANVLTF. CDR3 in DNA: TGCGCCAGCAGCCAAGATTTACAGAGCTCTGGGGCCAACGTCCTGACTTTC.

This chain uses TRBV7-2 with TRBJ2-5; 8 nucleotides match TRBD2. Germline lookup yields CDR1 SGHTA and CDR2 FQGNSA. This CDR3 contains 14 residues. J lost 5 bases, V lost 5 bases, and 7 bases had no gene match. The CDR3 region is CASSRGLVRETQYF. In nucleotides, the CDR3 is TGTGCCAGCAGCAGGGGACTAGTTCGGGAGACCCAGTACTTC.